This passage covers 10 T cell receptor beta chains from one sample sequenced in a study of T-cell reconstitution after alpha-beta-depleted transplantation in children. Unique molecular identifiers were used to barcode this TCRbeta library. TCRdb processed the PCR reads anew with MiXCR; each CDR3 protein has one entry. This table has 450,000 to 600,000 distinct CDR3 sequences, around 19% appearing once. This specimen was PBMCs from the stem cell graft donor, taken from the stem cell graft. The receptors originated from a human donor who donated a stem cell graft to a child with acute lymphoblastic leukemia.

This clonotype was detected only once. The chain couples TRBV2 to TRBJ1-5, with D uncertain. With 10 bases removed from V and 1 base from J, the gap between germline ends came to 11 bases. The CDR3 spans 13 residues. The germline CDR1 and CDR2 sequences are SNHLY and FYNNEI. Here the CDR3 reads CATGPRSNQPQHF. The CDR3 coding sequence is TGTGCCACCGGGCCGCGGAGCAATCAGCCCCAGCATTTT. The variable domain in full, with the rest retrieved from reference TRBV2 and TRBJ1-5, is EPEVTQTPSHQVTQMGQEVILRCVPISNHLYFYWYRQILGQKVEFLVSFYNNEISEKSEIFDDQFSVERPDGSNFTLKIRSTKLEDSAMYFCATGPRSNQPQHFGDGTRLSIL.

This clonotype has at least ten counts. V gene TRBV12-3 or TRBV12-4 combines with J gene TRBJ1-4; 8 bases fit TRBD1. J gave up 8 bases and V 2 bases, and 4 bases lay outside the gene matches. The CDR3 is made up of 14 amino acids. The CDR3: CASSLWTGREKLFF. The CDR3 DNA sequence: TGTGCCAGCAGTTTATGGACAGGGAGAGAAAAACTGTTTTTT.

Only a few counts were recorded for this clonotype. The rearrangement joins TRBV4-1 to TRBJ1-1; 7 positions match TRBD1. Germline trimming cut 4 bases from V and 8 bases from J; bases unmatched to any gene: 1. The CDR3 covers 11 residues. In germline, CDR1 is MGHRA, CDR2 YSYEKL. The CDR3 DNA follows: TGCGCCAGCAGCCGGGGACAGGAAGCTTTCTTT. Its protein is CASSRGQEAFF.

The J gene is TRBJ2-2, the V gene TRBV7-2, with D unclear. Looked up from germline, CDR1 is SGHTA and CDR2 is FQGNSA. The CDR3 spans 15 residues. Trimming removed 3 bases at V and 6 bases at J, with 14 bases between. Here the CDR3 DNA reads TGTGCCAGCAGCTTTCTAGGAAAGTATGCCGGGGAGCTGTTTTTT. This translates into CASSFLGKYAGELFF.

This clonotype was detected a few times. The rearrangement uses TRBV5-6 and TRBJ2-7; TRBD2 matches at 11 bases. Looked up from germline, CDR1 is SGHDT and CDR2 is YYEEEE. This CDR3 is 15 amino acids long. The J segment lost 2 bases and the V segment lost 4 bases, leaving 5 bases of the junction unmatched. CDR3 in amino acids: CASSHVTSGTYEQYF. The CDR3 bases are TGTGCCAGCAGCCATGTGACTAGCGGGACCTACGAGCAGTACTTC.

V is TRBV5-1 and J is TRBJ2-5; D remains ambiguous. V gave up 4 bases and J gave up 4 bases, with 5 bases separating them. CDR3 length: 11 residues. In germline, CDR1 is SGHRS, CDR2 YFSETQ. CDR3 loop: CASSMSETQYF. For the CDR3, the DNA is TGCGCCAGCAGCATGTCAGAGACCCAGTACTTC.

J is TRBJ2-3 and V is TRBV20-1; D gene uncertain. Germline V gene data show CDR1 as DFQATT and CDR2 as SNEGSKA (reference sequence). There are 14 residues in the CDR3. V was shortened by 5 bases and J by 4 bases, with 16 bases between the two germline ends. DNA of the CDR3: TGCAGTGCTGAGCTTAACGGACGGGCAGATACGCAGTATTTT. Amino acids: CSAELNGRADTQYF.

This clonotype has more than one count but fewer than ten. This chain joins TRBV12-3 or TRBV12-4 and TRBJ1-2, with 9 bases that match TRBD1. The CDR3 runs to 13 residues. Unmatched junction bases numbered 4, after V lost 4 bases and J lost 7 bases. CDR3: CASSSRTGAGYTF. CDR3 in DNA: TGTGCCAGCAGTTCCCGGACAGGGGCTGGCTACACCTTC.

The CDR3 DNA reads TGCGCCAGCAGCTGGCCTGGGGGTACGAAGACCCAGTACTTC. Translation: CASSWPGGTKTQYF. The chain combines TRBV5-1 with TRBJ2-5, with D perhaps TRBD1 or TRBD2 (5 bases each). The V gene's germline CDR1 is SGHRS and CDR2 YFSETQ. This CDR3 comprises 14 residues. Deletions cut 3 bases from V and 6 bases from J, with 15 bases between. Using reference TRBV5-1 and TRBJ2-5 for the parts outside the CDR3, the full variable domain is KAGVTQTPRYLIKTRGQQVTLSCSPISGHRSVSWYQQTPGQGLQFLFEYFSETQRNKGNFPGRFSGRQFSNSRSEMNVSTLELGDSALYLCASSWPGGTKTQYFGPGTRLLVL.

In this sample, this clonotype turned up a few times. Because it lacks the conserved phenylalanine or tryptophan at the end, this CDR3 is likely a read error. CDR3 in amino acids: CASSLRAGLNTEAFL. The CDR3 nucleotides read TGTGCCAGCAGCTTACGCGCAGGGCTAAACACTGAAGCTTTCCTT. The V gene is TRBV7-3, the J gene TRBJ1-1; maybe TRBD1 (5 bases). V lost 2 bases to trimming and J lost 2 bases, with 12 bases between them. CDR1 and CDR2 from the germline V gene are SGHTA and FQGTGA. The CDR3 has 15 residues.